A single sample gave rise to the 30 T cell receptor beta chains below, sequenced in a study of blood T cell repertoires in COVID-19. Sequencing was performed with immunoSEQ multiplex PCR; in TCRdb, only in-frame clones are kept and a portion is missing. Of about 200,000 clones listed, around four fifths were seen once; the top ten hold approximately 4.9%. Sequenced sample: PBMCs or T cells enriched from blood (not recorded which). The receptors stem from a woman between 45 and 65 years old who had been exposed to COVID-19.

The gene calls are TRBV30 and TRBJ1-1; 9 bases agree with TRBD1. This CDR3 is 14 amino acids long. Germline V gene data show CDR1 as GTSNPN and CDR2 as SVGIG (reference sequence). The V and J ends lost 2 bases and 11 bases, in that order; junction bases with no gene match: 12. In nucleotides, the CDR3 is TGTGCCTGGAGTTCGCCTCCGGGACAGGGATGGGCTTTCTTT. Protein: CAWSSPPGQGWAFF.

The V and J genes are TRBV7-2 and TRBJ1-5; a weak D match, TRBD1 (6 bases). This CDR3 has 13 amino acids. In germline, CDR1 is SGHTA, CDR2 FQGNSA. The V end was cut by 3 bases, the J end by 7 bases, with 10 bases between. CDR3 protein: CASSLRGGQPQHF. DNA for the CDR3: TGTGCCAGCAGCTTGAGGGGGGGACAGCCCCAGCATTTT. Supplemented by reference TRBV7-2 and TRBJ1-5, the full variable domain reads GAGVSQSPSNKVTEKGKDVELRCDPISGHTALYWYRQSLGQGLEFLIYFQGNSAPDKSGLPSDRFSAERTGGSVSTLTIQRTQQEDSAVYLCASSLRGGQPQHFGDGTRLSIL.

The V call is TRBV6-5, the J call TRBJ1-5, with D unclear. In germline, CDR1 is MNHEY, CDR2 SVGAGI. V was cut by 6 bases and J by 9 bases, with 12 bases left in between. The CDR3 consists of 12 residues. CDR3 amino acids: CASRDPGGPQHF. CDR3 DNA sequence: TGTGCCAGCAGGGACCCTGGAGGGCCCCAGCATTTT.

This sequence joins TRBV6-5 and TRBJ1-5, with 7 bases that match TRBD1. This CDR3 is 14 amino acids long. Germline lookup yields CDR1 MNHEY and CDR2 SVGAGI. Trimming at V came to 6 bases and at J to 2 bases, leaving 4 bases not matched to a gene. The CDR3 loop is CASRITGGNQPQHF. CDR3 nucleotides: TGTGCCAGCAGGATAACAGGGGGCAATCAGCCCCAGCATTTT.

A few counts support this clone. The chain combines TRBV6-5 with TRBJ1-2, with TRBD1 identical over 7 bases. Germline V CDR1 and CDR2: MNHEY, SVGAGI. The CDR3 consists of 14 residues. V was clipped by 7 bases and J by 4 bases; unmatched bases: 9. CDR3 DNA sequence: TGTGCCAGCAAACCCGGGACAGTAGTCTATGGCTACACCTTC. This translates into CASKPGTVVYGYTF.

This chain uses TRBV5-1 with TRBJ1-4, with TRBD1 identical over 7 bases. Trimming cost V 5 bases and J 3 bases; bases outside gene matches: 4. CDR1 and CDR2 from the germline V gene are SGHRS and YFSETQ. The CDR3 is 14 amino acids. The CDR3 nucleotides are TGCGCCAGCAGACCGGACAGGCCTAATGAAAAACTGTTTTTT. Its protein is CASRPDRPNEKLFF.

The J gene is TRBJ1-6, the V gene TRBV4-1; D is possibly TRBD1 (6 bases). Germline V CDR1 and CDR2: MGHRA, YSYEKL. There are 14 residues in the CDR3. V was pared by 4 bases and J by 6 bases, with 10 bases between. In DNA, the CDR3 is TGCGCCAGCAGCCTCGGACAGTTTAATTCACCCCTCCACTTT. Translating gives CASSLGQFNSPLHF.

This chain joins TRBV6-5 and TRBJ1-3, with TRBD1 as a possible D gene (6 bases). This CDR3 has 15 residues. The ends were cut back, 2 bases at V and 0 bases at J, with 8 bases in the middle. CDR1 is MNHEY, CDR2 SVGAGI, per germline. The CDR3 protein is CASSYEGVSGNTIYF. CDR3 bases: TGTGCCAGCAGTTACGAGGGGGTCTCTGGAAACACCATATATTTT.

This clone was counted a single time. This rearrangement joins TRBV7-9 to TRBJ1-4, with 7 bases fitting TRBD1. Per germline, CDR1 SEHNR and CDR2 FQNEAQ (reference sequence). The CDR3 spans 14 residues. V lost 3 bases, J lost 8 bases, and 6 bases stayed unmatched. The CDR3 loop is CASSFTTGSEKLFF. The CDR3 nucleotides are TGTGCCAGCAGCTTTACGACAGGGAGCGAAAAACTGTTTTTT.

The chain carries TRBV6-4 and TRBJ1-1, with D tentatively TRBD1 (5 bases). The CDR3 has 15 amino acids. Germline CDR1 MRHNA, CDR2 SNTAGT. V was cut by 3 bases and J by 5 bases, with 16 bases left in between. The CDR3 DNA follows: TGTGCCAGCAGTGAGTGTCAGGGAATCTATACTGAAGCTTTCTTT. This codes for CASSECQGIYTEAFF.

The chain links TRBV29-1 to TRBJ1-2, with D hard to call. Trimming removed 4 bases at V and 4 bases at J, with 10 bases between. The CDR3 sequence is 12 residues long. Germline V gene sequence: CDR1 SQVTM, CDR2 ANQGSEA. The CDR3 bases are TGCAGCGTTGGAGGGAATCTCTATGGCTACACCTTC. Residues: CSVGGNLYGYTF.

The rearrangement joins TRBV7-8 to TRBJ1-5; D may be TRBD1 (6 bases). Trimming shortened V by 8 bases and J by 1 base, and 9 bases separated the two germline ends. The CDR3 spans 13 residues. Germline V gives CDR1 SGHVS, CDR2 FQNEAQ. The CDR3 region is CASDQGSNQPQHF. CDR3 DNA sequence: TGTGCCAGCGATCAGGGGAGCAATCAGCCCCAGCATTTT.

V is TRBV14 and J is TRBJ2-2; D call uncertain. The CDR3 loop spans 14 amino acids. The V end lost 3 bases, the J end lost 3 bases, and 8 bases lay between the germline ends. Germline-derived CDR1 and CDR2 are SGHDN and FVKESK. The CDR3 reads CASSQETYTGELFF. In DNA form, the CDR3 reads TGTGCCAGCAGCCAGGAGACTTACACCGGGGAGCTGTTTTTT.

The rearrangement joins TRBV18 to TRBJ1-1; TRBD1 aligns across 7 bases. J lost 1 base, V lost 5 bases, and 7 bases had no gene match. This CDR3 region has 15 residues. Germline assignment: CDR1 KGHSH and CDR2 LQKENI. The CDR3 DNA reads as TGTGCCAGCTCAACTAGGACAGGAGGGAACACTGAAGCTTTCTTT. Translated, it gives CASSTRTGGNTEAFF.

In DNA, the CDR3 is TGTGCCAGCAGCCCCCGGACAGGGCCTTTGGGCACTGAAGCTTTCTTT. It specifies CASSPRTGPLGTEAFF. The chain is built from TRBV7-9 and TRBJ1-1; 8 nucleotides align to TRBD1. V lost 5 bases to trimming and J lost 4 bases; unmatched junction nucleotides: 12. The length of the CDR3 is 16 residues. Germline CDR1 reads SEHNR; CDR2 reads FQNEAQ (reference sequence).

The chain couples TRBV7-9 to TRBJ1-1; D is undetermined. Between the trimmed V and J ends, which lost 6 bases and 3 bases, there was a span of 17 bases. This CDR3 spans 15 amino acids. Germline V gives CDR1 SEHNR, CDR2 FQNEAQ (reference sequence). CDR3 bases: TGTGCCAGCAGTCCCGGACCCCTCGGGGACACTGAAGCTTTCTTT. It translates to CASSPGPLGDTEAFF.

The genes are TRBV27 and TRBJ1-2, with D unresolved. Trimming took 10 bases from V and 8 from J, leaving 26 bases between them. This CDR3 has 15 residues. From germline, CDR1 is MNHEY and CDR2 SMNVEV (reference sequence). The CDR3 region has the DNA TGTGCCACCGCCCCAGTGGGGAGCTTAGTGTGGGGCTACACCTTC. Protein product: CATAPVGSLVWGYTF.

V usage is TRBV28 and J usage is TRBJ1-1; D not resolved. The V end lost 3 bases, the J end lost 4 bases, and 12 bases lay between the germline ends. CDR1 MDHEN and CDR2 SYDVKM come from the germline V gene. This CDR3 is built from 14 residues. The CDR3 DNA follows: TGTGCCAGCAGTTTGGTTTCCGAGGGCACTGAAGCTTTCTTT. Translated: CASSLVSEGTEAFF.

This rearrangement joins TRBV19 to TRBJ2-4; 7 nucleotides match TRBD1. The V gene end was trimmed by 4 bases and the J gene end by 0 bases; junction bases not matched to a gene: 6. The germline gives CDR1 LNHDA, CDR2 SQIVND (reference sequence). The CDR3 is 16 amino acids. CDR3 sequence (DNA): TGTGCCAGTAGTAACCTAGGGGGCTTAGCCAAAAACATTCAGTACTTC. This sequence encodes CASSNLGGLAKNIQYF.

V and J are TRBV19 and TRBJ1-1, with D possibly matching TRBD1 (5 bases). Germline V CDR1 and CDR2: LNHDA, SQIVND (reference sequence). This CDR3 is 12 amino acids long. Trimming took 7 bases from V and 9 from J, leaving 15 bases between them. Written as DNA, the CDR3 is TGTGCCAGTATAGGGCCAGGGCGCAAAGCTTTCTTT. Its translation is CASIGPGRKAFF.

The V call is TRBV5-1, the J call TRBJ1-1; TRBD1 agrees at 8 bases. The CDR3 runs 14 residues. The J segment lost 3 bases and the V segment lost 1 base, leaving 2 bases of the junction unmatched. Germline V gene data show CDR1 as SGHRS and CDR2 as YFSETQ. The CDR3 region is CASSLTGGYTEAFF. In nucleotides, the CDR3 is TGCGCCAGCAGCTTGACAGGGGGTTACACTGAAGCTTTCTTT.

The chain carries TRBV3-1 (or the pseudogene TRBV3-2) and TRBJ1-1; D unclear. V was trimmed by 4 bases and J by 1 base, leaving 13 bases between them. The CDR3 is made up of 15 amino acids. Per the germline V gene, CDR1 is LGHDT and CDR2 is YNNKEL (reference sequence). CDR3 nucleotide sequence: TGTGCCAGCAGCCCCCTGGGCCTCGAGAACACTGAAGCTTTCTTT. Protein product: CASSPLGLENTEAFF.

The DNA of the CDR3 is TGTGCCAGCACGCGGGGGGACCTTGAAAAACTGTTTTTT. Its protein product is CASTRGDLEKLFF. The chain couples TRBV2 to TRBJ1-4; TRBD1 might be the D (5 bases). Germline CDR1 SNHLY, CDR2 FYNNEI. CDR3 length: 13 amino acids. With 7 bases removed from V and 7 bases from J, the gap between germline ends came to 13 bases.

The genes are TRBV7-2 and TRBJ1-1; D uncertain. The CDR3 consists of 13 residues. The germline CDR1 and CDR2 sequences are SGHTA and FQGNSA. The germline V and J ends were trimmed by 2 bases and 1 base, with 5 bases remaining between them. The CDR3, as DNA: TGTGCCAGCAGCTTACGGGAGAACACTGAAGCTTTCTTT. Translating it yields CASSLRENTEAFF.

The J gene is TRBJ1-1, the V gene TRBV24-1; 8 nucleotides match TRBD1. J lost 4 bases, V lost 3 bases, and 6 bases had no gene match. Germline CDR1 reads KGHDR; CDR2 reads SFDVKD. This CDR3 spans 15 amino acids. The CDR3 sequence: CATSDATGVSTEAFF. The CDR3 DNA follows: TGTGCCACCAGTGATGCGACAGGGGTGAGCACTGAAGCTTTCTTT.

To note about this clone: At one end the junction does not follow the germline gene, possibly because of a read error. This chain uses TRBV12-3 or TRBV12-4 with TRBJ2-7; D may be TRBD1 (5 bases). The CDR3 is made up of 11 amino acids. The CDR3 protein is CASSFAGPAHF. CDR3 DNA: TGTGCCAGCAGTTTCGCAGGGCCGGCCCACTTC.

The chain joins TRBV28 to TRBJ1-4; perhaps TRBD1 as D (6 bases). The CDR3 contains 14 residues. Germline V CDR1 and CDR2: MDHEN, SYDVKM. The ends were cut back, 6 bases at V and 8 bases at J, with 16 bases in the middle. CDR3 in DNA: TGTGCCAGCAGGATAGGGGGAACCCGAGAAAAACTGTTTTTT. This translates into CASRIGGTREKLFF.

This sequence joins TRBV3-1 (or the pseudogene TRBV3-2) and TRBJ2-1; TRBD2 matches at 8 bases. CDR1 is LGHDT, CDR2 YNNKEL, per germline (reference sequence). Losses at the gene ends were 1 base for V and 7 bases for J; bases not matched to a gene: 6. This CDR3 has 15 residues. The CDR3 spells CASSQAGGAGNEQFF. CDR3 DNA sequence: TGTGCCAGCAGCCAAGCCGGGGGGGCCGGTAATGAGCAGTTCTTC.

This chain joins TRBV7-9 and TRBJ1-4; TRBD1 might be the D (6 bases). Germline CDR1 and CDR2: SEHNR and FQNEAQ (reference sequence). V lost 5 bases and J 9 bases, leaving 10 bases between the germline ends. CDR3 length: 12 residues. The CDR3 DNA reads as TGTGCCAGCAGCCAAGGGGGACAAAAACTGTTTTTT. Translation: CASSQGGQKLFF. The variable domain in full, with the rest retrieved from reference TRBV7-9 and TRBJ1-4, is DTGVSQNPRHKITKRGQNVTFRCDPISEHNRLYWYRQTLGQGPEFLTYFQNEAQLEKSRLLSDRFSAERPKGSFSTLEIQRTEQGDSAMYLCASSQGGQKLFFGSGTQLSVL.

On this clone itself: Other DNA variants within this sample encode the same CDR3. J is TRBJ1-1 and V is TRBV27; D not resolved. The ends were cut back, 3 bases at V and 0 bases at J, with 8 bases in the middle. Germline-derived CDR1 and CDR2 are MNHEY and SMNVEV (reference sequence). The CDR3 is 14 amino acids. The CDR3 DNA follows: TGTGCCAGCAGTTTGGGCTTAATGAACACTGAAGCTTTCTTT. It is translated as CASSLGLMNTEAFF.